Detailed here is one T cell receptor (beta chain). The junction departs from germline at one end; a sequencing error may be responsible. The entry originates in a study of blood T cell repertoires in COVID-19. Turning to the study itself: The United States, Italy and Spain supplied acute and convalescent COVID-19 samples.

The CDR3 loop spans 13 amino acids. CDR1 and CDR2 from the germline V gene are MNHNS and SASEGT. The protocol was immunoSEQ multiplex PCR, while the TCRdb copy is restricted to in-frame clones and leaves out a portion. The repertoire holds 89,000 or so clones, with about 82% as singletons. V is TRBV6-1 and J is TRBJ1-4; maybe TRBD1 (5 bases). The TCR comes from a man aged 45-65 years with active COVID-19. The sequencing input was peripheral blood. CDR3 region: CASSDVSDSYSVF. Written as DNA, the CDR3 is TGTGCCAGCAGTGATGTGTCCGACAGCTACTCCGTTTTT.